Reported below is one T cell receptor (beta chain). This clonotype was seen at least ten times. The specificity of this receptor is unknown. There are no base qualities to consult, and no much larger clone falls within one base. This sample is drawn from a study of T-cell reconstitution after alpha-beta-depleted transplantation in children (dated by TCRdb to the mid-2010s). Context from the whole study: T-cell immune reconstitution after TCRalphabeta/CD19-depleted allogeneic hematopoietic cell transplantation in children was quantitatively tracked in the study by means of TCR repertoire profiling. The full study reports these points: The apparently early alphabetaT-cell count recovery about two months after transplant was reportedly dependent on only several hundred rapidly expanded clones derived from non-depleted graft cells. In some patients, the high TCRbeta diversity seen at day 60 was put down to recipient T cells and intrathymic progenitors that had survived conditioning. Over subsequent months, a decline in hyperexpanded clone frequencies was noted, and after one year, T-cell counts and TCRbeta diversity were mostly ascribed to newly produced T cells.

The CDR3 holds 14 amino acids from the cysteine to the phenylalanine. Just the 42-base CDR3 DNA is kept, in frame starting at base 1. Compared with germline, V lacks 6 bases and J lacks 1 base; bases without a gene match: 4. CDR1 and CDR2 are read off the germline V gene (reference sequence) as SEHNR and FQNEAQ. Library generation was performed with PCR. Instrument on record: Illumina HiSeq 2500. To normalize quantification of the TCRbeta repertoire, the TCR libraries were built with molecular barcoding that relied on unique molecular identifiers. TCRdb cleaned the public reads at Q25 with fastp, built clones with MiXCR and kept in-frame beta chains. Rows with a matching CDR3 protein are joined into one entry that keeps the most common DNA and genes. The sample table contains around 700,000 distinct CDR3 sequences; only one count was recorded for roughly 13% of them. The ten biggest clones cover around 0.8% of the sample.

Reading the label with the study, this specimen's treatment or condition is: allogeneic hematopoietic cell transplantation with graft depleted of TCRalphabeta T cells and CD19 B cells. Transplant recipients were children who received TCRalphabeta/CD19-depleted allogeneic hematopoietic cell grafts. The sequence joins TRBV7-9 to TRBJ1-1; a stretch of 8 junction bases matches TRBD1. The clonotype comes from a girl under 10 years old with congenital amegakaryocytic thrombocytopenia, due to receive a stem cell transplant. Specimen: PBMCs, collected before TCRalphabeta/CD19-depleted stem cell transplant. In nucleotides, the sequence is TGTGCCAGCAGAGGACAGGGACCGAACACTGAAGCTTTCTTT. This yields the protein CASRGQGPNTEAFF.